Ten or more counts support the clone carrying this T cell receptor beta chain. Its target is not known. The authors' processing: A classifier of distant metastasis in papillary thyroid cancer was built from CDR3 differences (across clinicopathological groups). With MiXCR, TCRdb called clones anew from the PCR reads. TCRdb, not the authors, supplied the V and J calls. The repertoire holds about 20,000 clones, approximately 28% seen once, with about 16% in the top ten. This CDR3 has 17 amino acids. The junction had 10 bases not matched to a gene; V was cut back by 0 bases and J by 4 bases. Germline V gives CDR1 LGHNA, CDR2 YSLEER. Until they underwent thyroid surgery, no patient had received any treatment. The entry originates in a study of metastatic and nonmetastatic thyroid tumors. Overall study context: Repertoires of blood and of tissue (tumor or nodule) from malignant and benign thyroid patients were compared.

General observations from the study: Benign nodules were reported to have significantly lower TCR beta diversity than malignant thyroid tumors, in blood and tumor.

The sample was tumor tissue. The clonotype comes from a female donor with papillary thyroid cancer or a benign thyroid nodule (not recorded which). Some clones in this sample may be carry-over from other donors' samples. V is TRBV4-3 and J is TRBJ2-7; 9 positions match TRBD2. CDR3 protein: CASSQDFSSGTTYEQYF. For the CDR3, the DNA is TGCGCCAGCAGCCAAGATTTCTCTAGCGGGACTACTTACGAGCAGTACTTC.